This T cell receptor beta chain was observed in a study of CD8 T cells in ankylosing spondylitis. Germline V gene sequence: CDR1 SGHDN, CDR2 FVKESK. The CDR3 consists of 17 residues. V was shortened by 0 bases and J by 6 bases, with 18 bases between the two germline ends. In regard to this clonotype: The antigen remains unidentified.

Libraries for TCR beta were made by quantitative 5'-RACE with molecular barcodes. TCRdb independently ran MiXCR on the 5' RACE reads; one entry per CDR3 protein. The table records under 250,000 distinct CDR3 sequences, about 10% of them present only once. Regarding the study as a whole: With a CD8+ phenotype, disease-linked clones were relatively rare in peripheral blood. Disease-linked clones reportedly concentrated significantly in matched ankylosing spondylitis synovial fluid.

This receptor was obtained from a male donor with ankylosing spondylitis or in good health (not recorded which). The chain is built from TRBV14 and TRBJ2-1, with TRBD1 as a possible D gene (5 bases). Sequencing input: blood, either unsorted or a sorted T cell fraction (not recorded which). Here the CDR3 reads CASSQDLVGGQINEQFF. The CDR3 DNA follows: TGTGCCAGCAGCCAAGATCTTGTAGGTGGACAAATCAATGAGCAGTTCTTC.